Described below is a single TCR beta chain sequence and its context. Its recognized antigen is unknown. Nothing much larger sits one base from this clone, and base qualities are not available. The treatment or condition label here, explained by the study, means: allogeneic hematopoietic cell transplantation with graft depleted of TCRalphabeta T cells and CD19 B cells. The transplant recipients were children given TCRalphabeta/CD19-depleted allogeneic hematopoietic cell grafts. The data are from a study of T-cell reconstitution after alpha-beta-depleted transplantation in children (dated by TCRdb to about 2016). At the level of the whole study: T-cell immune reconstitution after TCRalphabeta/CD19-depleted allogeneic hematopoietic cell transplantation in children was quantitatively tracked in the study by means of TCR repertoire profiling.

Overall results and qualifications from the work: The apparently early alphabetaT-cell count recovery about two months after transplant was reportedly dependent on only several hundred rapidly expanded clones derived from non-depleted graft cells. In some patients, high TCRbeta diversity at day 60 was attributed to recipient T cells and intrathymic progenitors that had survived conditioning. The frequencies of hyperexpanded clones fell over the following months, and after one year, T-cell counts and TCRbeta diversity were mostly attributed to newly produced T cells.

For CDR1 and CDR2, the germline V gene lists SGHAT and FQNNGV. The CDR3 goes from the cysteine to the phenylalanine over 15 residues. The retained sequence is limited to the CDR3, 45 bases, with the frame set at the first base. Trimming removed 1 base from V and 6 bases from J, leaving 13 bases between the germline ends. Receptor amplification or capture employed PCR. Sequencing was performed on an Illumina HiSeq 2500. TCR libraries were prepared with molecular barcoding, using unique molecular identifiers to normalize TCRbeta repertoire quantification. The public reads were reprocessed in TCRdb via fastp at Q25 and MiXCR, keeping in-frame beta chains. When rows share a CDR3 protein, they turn into one entry using the most common DNA and genes. Present in this sample are about 580,000 distinct CDR3 sequences, over 25% of which were seen just once. Jointly, the top ten make up about 35% of the sample.

This TCR was recovered from a boy under three years old with Wiskott-Aldrich syndrome, due to receive a stem cell transplant. The V and J genes are TRBV11-2 and TRBJ2-1; the D call is possibly TRBD1 or TRBD2, each sharing 6 bases. The material was PBMCs, obtained before TCRalphabeta/CD19-depleted stem cell transplant. The CDR3 amino acid sequence is: CASSLGRGARNEQFF. At the DNA level, the sequence is TGTGCCAGCAGCTTAGGAAGGGGGGCGCGCAATGAGCAGTTCTTC.